Here is one TCR beta chain with its context. The V segment lost 2 bases and the J segment 2 bases; nucleotides outside the gene matches: 3. The CDR3 spans 14 residues. Germline assignment: CDR1 SGHNT and CDR2 YYREEE (reference sequence). Clones were read by immunoSEQ multiplex PCR, and TCRdb kept only the in-frame ones, dropping some. Among over 50,000 clones, 95% to 98% were seen once, and the ten largest hold about 0.19%. The data are from a study of technical replicates of blood from a handful of donors. The TCR sequence derives from a human donor in good health. This chain uses TRBV5-4 with TRBJ2-5, with TRBD2 identical over 7 bases. Sequencing used T cells isolated from PBMCs. CDR3 nucleotide sequence: TGTGCCAGCAGCTTCTCGGGGGGACAAGAGACCCAGTACTTC. It yields the protein CASSFSGGQETQYF.